This TCR beta chain was documented in a study of blood T cell repertoires in COVID-19. This clone was observed once. Assay: immunoSEQ multiplex PCR; the TCRdb copy retains only in-frame clones and omits some. The profile shows tens of thousands of clones, over 85% of them singletons. This TCR was sampled from a man aged 60 to 75 with acute or convalescent COVID-19. Sequencing input: peripheral blood.

The CDR3 sequence: CASSQVASKSYGYTF. CDR3 DNA: TGTGCCAGTAGTCAAGTCGCCAGTAAAAGCTATGGCTACACCTTC. The chain joins TRBV19 to TRBJ1-2, with D hard to call. The V gene's germline CDR1 is LNHDA and CDR2 SQIVND (reference sequence). The CDR3 is 15 residues long. Trimming took off 5 bases at V and 4 bases at J, with 17 bases between the two ends. Combining the CDR3 with reference TRBV19 and TRBJ1-2 gives the whole variable domain DGGITQSPKYLFRKEGQNVTLSCEQNLNHDAMYWYRQDPGQGLRLIYYSQIVNDFQKGDIAEGYSVSREKKESFPLTVTSAQKNPTAFYLCASSQVASKSYGYTFGSGTRLTVV.